This T cell receptor (beta chain) was profiled in a study of naive CD8 T cells in extremely preterm neonates. Whole-study findings and limits: Preterm samples differed in productive template counts; sample size was small. Compared with older groups, preterm CDR3s were shorter, with fewer N additions and less trimming. Preterm neonates shared more CDR3 nucleotide sequences (around 2.5%) than older groups.

Unmatched junction bases numbered 4, after V lost 8 bases and J lost 4 bases. This CDR3 comprises 13 residues. Germline V gene sequence: CDR1 MNHEY, CDR2 SMNVEV (reference sequence). Elective cesarean births at about 35-41 weeks, without labor or membrane rupture, supplied the cord blood. The method was immunoSEQ multiplex PCR; TCRdb's version includes in-frame clones alone and lacks a portion of them. The sample lists about 8,000 clones, around 98% seen once, with just over 0.35% in the top ten. With regard to this clone: The antigen remains unidentified.

The clonotype was recovered from a newborn in good health. Sequenced: naive CD8+ T cells from cord blood. This chain uses TRBV27 with TRBJ2-3; the match to TRBD1 covers 9 bases. In DNA, the CDR3 is TGTGCCAGCTCAACAGGGGGCGCAGATACGCAGTATTTT. It translates to CASSTGGADTQYF.